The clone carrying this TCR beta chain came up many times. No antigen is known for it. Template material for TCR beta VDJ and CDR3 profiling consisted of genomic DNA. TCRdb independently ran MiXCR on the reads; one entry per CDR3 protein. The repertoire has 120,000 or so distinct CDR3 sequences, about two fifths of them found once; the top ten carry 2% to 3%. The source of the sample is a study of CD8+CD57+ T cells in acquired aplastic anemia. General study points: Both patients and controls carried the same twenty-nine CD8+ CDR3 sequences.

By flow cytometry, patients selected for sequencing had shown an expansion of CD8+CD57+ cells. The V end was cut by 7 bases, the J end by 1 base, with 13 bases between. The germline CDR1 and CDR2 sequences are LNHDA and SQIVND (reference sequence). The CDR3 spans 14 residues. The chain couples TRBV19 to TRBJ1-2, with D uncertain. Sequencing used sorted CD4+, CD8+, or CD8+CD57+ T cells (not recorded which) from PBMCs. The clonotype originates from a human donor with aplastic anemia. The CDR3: CASKGRSGNYGYTF. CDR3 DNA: TGTGCCAGTAAAGGACGTTCTGGTAACTATGGCTACACCTTC.